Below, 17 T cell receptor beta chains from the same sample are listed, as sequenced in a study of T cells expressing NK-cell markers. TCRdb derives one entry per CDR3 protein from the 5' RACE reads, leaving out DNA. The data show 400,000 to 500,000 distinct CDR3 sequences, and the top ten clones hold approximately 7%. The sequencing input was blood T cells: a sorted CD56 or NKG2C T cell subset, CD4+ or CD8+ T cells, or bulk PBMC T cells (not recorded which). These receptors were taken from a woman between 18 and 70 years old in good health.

The CDR3 sequence is CASRGEGPNTGELFF. This chain connects TRBV6-1 to TRBJ2-2; without DNA, the TCRdb call of TRBD1 cannot be checked. The CDR3 loop spans 15 amino acids. Germline V gene sequence: CDR1 MNHNS, CDR2 SASEGT.

The CDR3 spells CASSSMNTEAFF. The J gene is TRBJ1-1, the V gene TRBV12-3 or TRBV12-4. The CDR3 extends over 12 amino acids.

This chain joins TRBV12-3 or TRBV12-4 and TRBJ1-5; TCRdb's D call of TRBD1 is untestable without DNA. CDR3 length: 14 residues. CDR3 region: CASTRGGGNQPQHF.

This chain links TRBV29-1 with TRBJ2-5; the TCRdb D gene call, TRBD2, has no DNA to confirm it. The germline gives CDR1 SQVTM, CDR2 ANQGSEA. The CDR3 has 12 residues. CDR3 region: CSVEGGKETQYF.

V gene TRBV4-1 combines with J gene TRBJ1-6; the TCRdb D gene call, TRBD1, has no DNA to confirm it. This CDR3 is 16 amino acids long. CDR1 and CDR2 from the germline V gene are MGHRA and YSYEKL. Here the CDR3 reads CASSQVPGTGVSPLHF.

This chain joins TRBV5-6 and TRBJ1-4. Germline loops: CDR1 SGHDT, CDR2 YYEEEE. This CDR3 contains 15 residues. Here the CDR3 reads CASSLGVRQTSLLFF.

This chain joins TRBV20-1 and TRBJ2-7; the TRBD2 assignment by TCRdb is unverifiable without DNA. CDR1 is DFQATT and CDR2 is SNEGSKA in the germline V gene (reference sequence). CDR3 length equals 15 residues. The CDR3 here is CSARPSGRNSYEQYF.

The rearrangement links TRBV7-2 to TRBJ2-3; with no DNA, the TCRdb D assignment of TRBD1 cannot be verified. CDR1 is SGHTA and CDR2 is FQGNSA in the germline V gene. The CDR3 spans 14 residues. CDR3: CASRPGTWADTQYF. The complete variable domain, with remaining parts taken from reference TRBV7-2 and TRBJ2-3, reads GAGVSQSPSNKVTEKGKDVELRCDPISGHTALYWYRQSLGQGLEFLIYFQGNSAPDKSGLPSDRFSAERTGGSVSTLTIQRTQQEDSAVYLCASRPGTWADTQYFGPGTRLTVL.

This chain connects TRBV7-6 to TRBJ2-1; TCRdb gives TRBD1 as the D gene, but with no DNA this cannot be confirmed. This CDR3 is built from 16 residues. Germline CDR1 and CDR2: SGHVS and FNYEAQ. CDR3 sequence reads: CASSSLGQGGHNEQFF.

The chain's CDR3 is CASSLVAGTSYNEQFF. The V gene is TRBV5-1, the J gene TRBJ2-1; TCRdb returns TRBD2, unconfirmable since there is no DNA. The CDR3 length is 16 residues. Germline V gene sequence: CDR1 SGHRS, CDR2 YFSETQ.

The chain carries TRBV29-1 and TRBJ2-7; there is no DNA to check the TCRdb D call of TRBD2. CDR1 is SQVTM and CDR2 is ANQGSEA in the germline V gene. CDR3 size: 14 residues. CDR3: CSVSPGLDSYEQYF.

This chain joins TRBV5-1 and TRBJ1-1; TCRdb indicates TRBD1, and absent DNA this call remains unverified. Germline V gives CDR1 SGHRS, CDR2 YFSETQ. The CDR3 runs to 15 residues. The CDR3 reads CASSLTGDRLAEAFF.

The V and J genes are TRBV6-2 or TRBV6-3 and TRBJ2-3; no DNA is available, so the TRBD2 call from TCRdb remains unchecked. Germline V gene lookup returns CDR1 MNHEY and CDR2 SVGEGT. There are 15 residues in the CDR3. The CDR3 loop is CASSYGLAGSDTQYF.

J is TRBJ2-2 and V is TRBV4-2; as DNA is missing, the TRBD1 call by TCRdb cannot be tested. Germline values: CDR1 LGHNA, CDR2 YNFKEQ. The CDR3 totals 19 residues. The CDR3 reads CASSQVGARGRLVTGELFF.

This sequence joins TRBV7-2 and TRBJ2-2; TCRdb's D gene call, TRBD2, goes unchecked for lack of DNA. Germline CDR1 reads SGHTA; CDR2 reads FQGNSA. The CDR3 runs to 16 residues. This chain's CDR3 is CASSWGLAGASGELFF.

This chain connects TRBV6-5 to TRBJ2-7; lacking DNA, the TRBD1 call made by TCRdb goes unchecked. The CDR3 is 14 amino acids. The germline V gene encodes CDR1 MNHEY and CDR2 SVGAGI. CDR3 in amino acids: CASSYFPGTYEQYF.

The CDR3 region is CASTRDLDTGELFF. The chain combines TRBV27 with TRBJ2-2; TCRdb's D call of TRBD2 is untestable without DNA. The CDR3 loop spans 14 amino acids. Germline V CDR1 and CDR2: MNHEY, SMNVEV (reference sequence).